The rows below give T cell receptor beta chains drawn from one sample of a study of PD-1 blockade in classical Hodgkin lymphoma. Some clones are missing from TCRdb's copy, which holds only in-frame ones; the method was immunoSEQ multiplex PCR. The data show 90,000 to 100,000 clones, with roughly 90% seen just once and less than 3% held by the top ten. Source: peripheral blood mononuclear cells (PBMCs), taken at baseline. The source of these receptors is a human donor with classical Hodgkin lymphoma. CDR3s include the opening cysteine and the closing phenylalanine or tryptophan. A D gene is named only where the DNA matches it firmly. The size field is filled for only some rows; it gives once, few, many or a size class.

j_gene: TRBJ2-3; d_gene: -; v_gene: TRBV5-1; abundance: -; CDR3aa: CASSLVVADTDTQYF; CDR3nt: TGCGCCAGCAGCTTGGTAGTGGCGGACACAGATACGCAGTATTTT
j_gene: TRBJ2-7; d_gene: -; v_gene: TRBV11-2; abundance: -; CDR3aa: CASRKGQPYEQYF; CDR3nt: TGTGCCAGCAGGAAAGGACAGCCCTACGAGCAGTACTTC
j_gene: TRBJ1-2; d_gene: TRBD1; v_gene: TRBV30; abundance: -; CDR3aa: CAWNQGQGAGGYTF; CDR3nt: TGTGCCTGGAACCAAGGACAGGGGGCTGGAGGCTACACCTTC
j_gene: TRBJ1-1; d_gene: -; v_gene: TRBV7-6; abundance: -; CDR3aa: CASSLTGGNTEAFF; CDR3nt: TGTGCCAGCAGCTTGACAGGTGGGAACACTGAAGCTTTCTTT
j_gene: TRBJ2-1; d_gene: TRBD2; v_gene: TRBV7-6; abundance: -; CDR3aa: CASTPGLAGGDYNEQFF; CDR3nt: TGTGCCAGCACCCCCGGCCTAGCGGGAGGTGACTACAATGAGCAGTTCTTC
j_gene: TRBJ2-7; d_gene: TRBD2; v_gene: TRBV7-9; abundance: -; CDR3aa: CASSLAGPGRDEQYF; CDR3nt: TGTGCCAGCAGCTTAGCGGGGCCGGGGAGGGACGAGCAGTACTTC
j_gene: TRBJ2-1; d_gene: -; v_gene: TRBV6-5; abundance: -; CDR3aa: CASLSVGRGGNEQFF; CDR3nt: TGTGCCAGCCTGTCTGTCGGCAGGGGAGGCAATGAGCAGTTCTTC
j_gene: TRBJ1-1; d_gene: -; v_gene: TRBV19; abundance: once; CDR3aa: CASTLSRQIPEAFF; CDR3nt: TGTGCCAGTACCCTTTCAAGACAGATACCTGAAGCTTTCTTT
j_gene: TRBJ2-1; d_gene: -; v_gene: TRBV5-1; abundance: -; CDR3aa: CASSLADSRTNEQFF; CDR3nt: TGCGCCAGCAGCTTGGCCGATTCTAGAACAAATGAGCAGTTCTTC
j_gene: TRBJ2-1; d_gene: -; v_gene: TRBV5-1; abundance: -; CDR3aa: CASSLPSDEQFF; CDR3nt: TGCGCCAGCAGCTTGCCTAGCGATGAGCAGTTCTTC
j_gene: TRBJ2-7; d_gene: -; v_gene: TRBV6-6; abundance: -; CDR3aa: CASSYLSGYEQYF; CDR3nt: TGTGCCAGCAGTTACTTGAGCGGGTACGAGCAGTACTTC
j_gene: TRBJ1-1; d_gene: -; v_gene: TRBV11-2; abundance: -; CDR3aa: CASSLGGEAFF; CDR3nt: TGTGCCAGCAGCCTAGGGGGAGAAGCTTTCTTT
j_gene: TRBJ1-2; d_gene: TRBD1; v_gene: TRBV5-4; abundance: once; CDR3aa: CASSLDRGPYGYTF; CDR3nt: TGTGCCAGCAGCTTGGACAGGGGGCCCTATGGCTACACCTTC
j_gene: TRBJ2-7; d_gene: -; v_gene: TRBV30; abundance: -; CDR3aa: CAWSRTNYEQYF; CDR3nt: TGTGCCTGGAGTCGGACTAACTACGAGCAGTACTTC
j_gene: TRBJ1-5; d_gene: -; v_gene: TRBV29-1; abundance: -; CDR3aa: CSVAGDTTQHF; CDR3nt: TGCAGCGTTGCGGGCGACACCACCCAGCATTTT
j_gene: TRBJ2-1; d_gene: -; v_gene: TRBV7-2; abundance: -; CDR3aa: CVSSLTASPNEQFF; CDR3nt: TGTGTCAGCAGCTTAACGGCTTCTCCCAATGAGCAGTTCTTC
j_gene: TRBJ1-2; d_gene: -; v_gene: TRBV30; abundance: -; CDR3aa: CAWSSPRWEPAHYGYTF; CDR3nt: TGTGCCTGGAGTTCCCCAAGGTGGGAGCCAGCCCACTATGGCTACACCTTC
j_gene: TRBJ2-7; d_gene: -; v_gene: TRBV11-3; abundance: -; CDR3aa: CASSFDSLREQYF; CDR3nt: TGTGCCAGCAGCTTCGACAGCCTCCGCGAGCAGTACTTC
j_gene: TRBJ1-3; d_gene: TRBD1; v_gene: TRBV28; abundance: -; CDR3aa: CASRGWRTGGLSGNTIYF; CDR3nt: TGTGCCAGCAGGGGGTGGAGGACAGGGGGCTTATCTGGAAACACCATATATTTT
j_gene: TRBJ1-1; d_gene: -; v_gene: TRBV19; abundance: few; CDR3aa: CASRLTEAFF; CDR3nt: TGTGCCAGTAGGCTCACTGAAGCTTTCTTT
j_gene: TRBJ2-7; d_gene: -; v_gene: TRBV19; abundance: -; CDR3aa: CASSIGGFGSYEQYF; CDR3nt: TGTGCCAGTAGTATTGGGGGTTTCGGCTCCTACGAGCAGTACTTC
j_gene: TRBJ1-1; d_gene: -; v_gene: TRBV28; abundance: -; CDR3aa: CASTLEGREAFF; CDR3nt: TGTGCCAGCACCTTGGAGGGGCGTGAAGCTTTCTTT
j_gene: TRBJ2-7; d_gene: TRBD2; v_gene: TRBV27; abundance: few; CDR3aa: CASSSAGGGSEQYF; CDR3nt: TGTGCCAGCAGTTCAGCGGGAGGGGGGAGCGAGCAGTACTTC
j_gene: TRBJ1-2; d_gene: TRBD1; v_gene: TRBV30; abundance: -; CDR3aa: CASLSDRVGYGYTF; CDR3nt: TGTGCCTCTCTCTCCGACAGGGTTGGCTATGGCTACACCTTC
j_gene: TRBJ2-7; d_gene: TRBD2; v_gene: TRBV7-9; abundance: -; CDR3aa: CASSLFTGGTNEQYF; CDR3nt: TGTGCCAGCAGCTTATTTACGGGGGGGACTAACGAGCAGTACTTC
j_gene: TRBJ1-1; d_gene: -; v_gene: TRBV13; abundance: -; CDR3aa: CASSLASGAWEAFF; CDR3nt: TGTGCCAGCAGCTTAGCATCGGGGGCATGGGAAGCTTTCTTT
j_gene: TRBJ1-2; d_gene: TRBD1; v_gene: TRBV6-5; abundance: -; CDR3aa: CASSYSGQGVGGYTF; CDR3nt: TGTGCCAGCAGTTACTCAGGACAGGGGGTCGGGGGCTACACCTTC
j_gene: TRBJ1-3; d_gene: -; v_gene: TRBV7-2; abundance: -; CDR3aa: CASSLSPSGNTIYF; CDR3nt: TGTGCCAGCAGCTTAAGTCCATCTGGAAACACCATATATTTT
j_gene: TRBJ2-7; d_gene: TRBD1; v_gene: TRBV5-1; abundance: -; CDR3aa: CASSLVQGDSYEQYF; CDR3nt: TGCGCCAGCAGCTTGGTACAGGGGGACTCCTACGAGCAGTACTTC
j_gene: TRBJ1-4; d_gene: TRBD1; v_gene: TRBV2; abundance: -; CDR3aa: CASSPQGEGEKLFF; CDR3nt: TGTGCCAGCAGCCCACAGGGGGAAGGCGAAAAACTGTTTTTT
j_gene: TRBJ2-5; d_gene: -; v_gene: TRBV5-1; abundance: -; CDR3aa: CASSLNAQETQYF; CDR3nt: TGCGCCAGCAGCTTGAACGCCCAAGAGACCCAGTACTTC
j_gene: TRBJ2-7; d_gene: -; v_gene: TRBV10-3; abundance: -; CDR3aa: CAISESSQGFYEQYF; CDR3nt: TGTGCCATCAGTGAGTCGAGCCAGGGTTTTTACGAGCAGTACTTC
j_gene: TRBJ2-2; d_gene: -; v_gene: TRBV6-5; abundance: -; CDR3aa: CASRGRSTGELFF; CDR3nt: TGTGCCAGCAGGGGCAGGTCAACCGGGGAGCTGTTTTTT
j_gene: TRBJ1-2; d_gene: -; v_gene: TRBV7-9; abundance: -; CDR3aa: CASLYPPGDNYGYTF; CDR3nt: TGTGCCAGCCTCTACCCTCCAGGGGATAACTATGGCTACACCTTC
j_gene: TRBJ1-1; d_gene: -; v_gene: TRBV27; abundance: -; CDR3aa: CASSLDPRGTEAFF; CDR3nt: TGTGCCAGCAGTTTGGATCCCAGAGGGACTGAAGCTTTCTTT
j_gene: TRBJ1-3; d_gene: -; v_gene: TRBV19; abundance: once; CDR3aa: CASSIDTPFGGNSGNTIYF; CDR3nt: TGTGCCAGTAGTATAGATACCCCGTTCGGAGGGAACTCTGGAAACACCATATATTTT
j_gene: TRBJ2-3; d_gene: -; v_gene: TRBV27; abundance: -; CDR3aa: CASSFSVMANTDTQYF; CDR3nt: TGTGCCAGCAGTTTCAGCGTCATGGCTAACACAGATACGCAGTATTTT
j_gene: TRBJ2-7; d_gene: TRBD2; v_gene: TRBV5-1; abundance: once; CDR3aa: CASSAGLAGDYEQYF; CDR3nt: TGCGCCAGCAGCGCAGGACTAGCGGGAGACTACGAGCAGTACTTC